This is a list of T cell receptor beta chains from one sample in a study of CD8 T cells in Susac syndrome. TCRdb passed the immunoSEQ multiplex PCR reads through MiXCR, listing each CDR3 protein once. The sample has some 190,000 distinct CDR3 sequences; 94% are singletons. Sample: CD4+ T cells from PBMCs. Every receptor here comes from a human donor with Susac syndrome. The CDR3 runs from the conserved cysteine through the conserved F or W. D genes are given only for firm matches. Not every row has a clone size; where given, it reads once, few, many or a size class.

J: TRBJ2-5
D: TRBD1
size: .
V: TRBV15
CDR3: CATSRAAGGQETQYF
DNA: TGTGCCACCAGCAGAGCGGCAGGGGGCCAAGAGACCCAGTACTTC

J: TRBJ1-2
D: .
size: .
V: TRBV29-1
CDR3: CSVKQENYGYTF
DNA: TGCAGCGTTAAACAGGAGAACTATGGCTACACCTTC

J: TRBJ1-2
D: .
size: .
V: TRBV29-1
CDR3: CSVGDSPESGYTF
DNA: TGCAGCGTTGGAGACAGTCCAGAGTCTGGCTACACCTTC

J: TRBJ1-2
D: .
size: .
V: TRBV30
CDR3: CAWNKASYSNYGYTF
DNA: TGTGCCTGGAATAAGGCTTCATACAGCAACTATGGCTACACCTTC

J: TRBJ2-6
D: .
size: .
V: TRBV20-1
CDR3: CSAWRDIANSGANVLTF
DNA: TGCAGTGCTTGGAGGGACATTGCCAACTCTGGGGCCAACGTCCTGACTTTC

J: TRBJ2-7
D: .
size: .
V: TRBV28
CDR3: CASSPRPTWSFGQYF
DNA: TGTGCCAGCAGCCCTCGCCCGACTTGGAGTTTTGGGCAGTACTTC

J: TRBJ1-1
D: .
size: .
V: TRBV9
CDR3: CASSVRQYTEAFF
DNA: TGTGCCAGCAGCGTAAGACAGTACACTGAAGCTTTCTTT

J: TRBJ1-5
D: TRBD1
size: once
V: TRBV12-3/TRBV12-4
CDR3: CASSPGQGAGNQPQHF
DNA: TGTGCCAGCAGTCCCGGACAGGGGGCTGGCAATCAGCCCCAGCATTTT

J: TRBJ1-2
D: TRBD1
size: .
V: TRBV7-8
CDR3: CASSPQTGGYGYTF
DNA: TGTGCCAGCAGCCCTCAGACAGGGGGATATGGCTACACCTTC

J: TRBJ2-7
D: .
size: few
V: TRBV7-2
CDR3: CASSSRTEYEQYF
DNA: TGTGCCAGCAGCTCCCGGACGGAATACGAGCAGTACTTC

J: TRBJ1-2
D: TRBD1
size: .
V: TRBV9
CDR3: CASRVQDRGDYGYTF
DNA: TGTGCCAGCAGAGTCCAGGACAGGGGCGACTATGGCTACACCTTC

J: TRBJ2-2
D: .
size: .
V: TRBV2
CDR3: CASSDTRTNTGELFF
DNA: TGTGCCAGCAGTGACACGCGAACGAACACCGGGGAGCTGTTTTTT

J: TRBJ1-2
D: .
size: .
V: TRBV5-4
CDR3: CASSLFSNYGYTF
DNA: TGTGCCAGCAGCTTGTTCTCTAACTATGGCTACACCTTC

J: TRBJ2-1
D: .
size: .
V: TRBV12-3/TRBV12-4
CDR3: CASSPSPWGKYNEQFF
DNA: TGTGCCAGCAGTCCCAGTCCGTGGGGGAAGTACAATGAGCAGTTCTTC

J: TRBJ1-2
D: .
size: .
V: TRBV12-3/TRBV12-4
CDR3: CASSPPRTKANYGYTF
DNA: TGTGCCAGCAGTCCCCCTCGGACCAAGGCTAACTATGGCTACACCTTC

J: TRBJ1-6
D: .
size: .
V: TRBV5-4
CDR3: CASSLKGGTNSPLHF
DNA: TGTGCCAGCAGCTTGAAAGGGGGGACCAATTCACCCCTCCACTTT

J: TRBJ2-1
D: .
size: .
V: TRBV4-1
CDR3: CASSQASMSSYNEQFF
DNA: TGCGCCAGCAGCCAAGCTTCAATGAGCTCCTACAATGAGCAGTTCTTC

J: TRBJ1-6
D: .
size: once
V: TRBV5-1
CDR3: CASSLPGLPPLHF
DNA: TGCGCCAGCAGCTTGCCCGGGCTACCACCCCTCCACTTT

J: TRBJ2-7
D: TRBD1
size: .
V: TRBV12-3/TRBV12-4
CDR3: CASSPGTGILGEQYF
DNA: TGTGCCAGCAGTCCCGGGACAGGCATTTTGGGGGAGCAGTACTTC

J: TRBJ1-4
D: .
size: .
V: TRBV20-1
CDR3: CSARDLQINEKLFF
DNA: TGCAGTGCTAGAGATCTACAGATTAATGAAAAACTGTTTTTT

J: TRBJ1-1
D: .
size: .
V: TRBV2
CDR3: CASGLPGRRTEAFF
DNA: TGTGCCAGCGGACTTCCGGGACGGCGGACTGAAGCTTTCTTT

J: TRBJ1-3
D: .
size: .
V: TRBV9
CDR3: CASSGLESYFSGNTIYF
DNA: TGTGCCAGCAGCGGGTTGGAAAGTTACTTCTCTGGAAACACCATATATTTT